The T cell receptor beta chain under discussion was sequenced for a study of T cell changes during pregnancy in multiple sclerosis. The CDR3 spans 14 residues. Per the germline V gene, CDR1 is SNHLY and CDR2 is FYNNEI. J was trimmed by 4 bases and V by 5 bases; bases with no gene match: 7. Here immunoSEQ multiplex PCR was the method, and the copy in TCRdb shows in-frame clones only, minus some. This sample has some 70,000 clones; over 75% occur once, and the top ten carry approximately 5%. The sample here was CD8+ T cells from peripheral blood mononuclear cells, taken before pregnancy. This receptor was identified in a female donor with multiple sclerosis, enrolled in a pregnancy study. This chain joins TRBV2 and TRBJ1-1; TRBD1 aligns across 7 bases. The CDR3 is CASSFPQGITEAFF. CDR3 bases: TGTGCCAGCAGTTTCCCACAGGGGATCACTGAAGCTTTCTTT.